A selection of T cell receptor beta chains follows, all from one sample in a study of T cells after yellow fever vaccination. TCRdb fed the 5' RACE reads into MiXCR, producing one record per CDR3 protein. This table holds 450,000 to 550,000 distinct CDR3 sequences, 15% to 20% found once. Specimen: PBMCs, collected 15 days after the yellow fever booster vaccination. These receptors originate from a man aged 25 to 40 who received the YFV17D yellow fever vaccine. The CDR3 runs from the conserved cysteine through the conserved F or W. D genes are given only for firm matches. Clone size, where shown, is once, few, many, or a class for clones that have expanded.

j_call	v_call	d_call	clone_size	cdr3_nt	cdr3_aa
TRBJ2-5	TRBV20-1	TRBD2	few	TGCAGTGCTTCCTCTAGCGGGGAACAAGAGACCCAGTACTTC	CSASSSGEQETQYF
TRBJ2-1	TRBV11-2	TRBD2	few	TGTGCCAGCAGCGGTAGAAGGGCGGGAGGGCCTTCGGAGTCGGGAAATGAGCAGTTCTTC	CASSGRRAGGPSESGNEQFF
TRBJ2-7	TRBV12-3/TRBV12-4	TRBD1	-	TGTGCCAGCAGTTTAGGGACAGGGTCGGCCTACGAGCAGTACTTC	CASSLGTGSAYEQYF
TRBJ1-1	TRBV2	TRBD1	-	TGTGCCAGCAGCGGATCCGGGACAGGGCGCACTGAAGCTTTCTTT	CASSGSGTGRTEAFF
TRBJ2-3	TRBV5-1	-	-	TGCGCCAGCAGCCTAGACCCTATCCCAGATACGCAGTATTTT	CASSLDPIPDTQYF
TRBJ2-1	TRBV10-3	TRBD2	-	TGTGCCATCACCCCCAGGATTGGGTCTAGCGGGACAAACAATGAGCAGTTCTTC	CAITPRIGSSGTNNEQFF
TRBJ2-7	TRBV20-1	-	few	TGCAGTGCTAGAAGGTACGATGCTTACGAGCAGTACTTC	CSARRYDAYEQYF
TRBJ2-3	TRBV4-3	-	-	TGCGCCAGCAGCCAAGTTGGGAGAACAGATACGCAGTATTTT	CASSQVGRTDTQYF
TRBJ2-7	TRBV20-1	TRBD1	few	TGCAGTGCTAGAGAGGGACAGGGTTTCTACGAGCAGTACTTC	CSAREGQGFYEQYF
TRBJ2-5	TRBV20-1	-	-	TGCAGTGCCCCCACGGACATATCGCAAGAGACCCAGTACTTC	CSAPTDISQETQYF
TRBJ2-7	TRBV27	TRBD2	many	TGTGCCAGCAGTTTTGGCGGGAGTAGGGAGCAGTACTTC	CASSFGGSREQYF
TRBJ2-1	TRBV11-3	TRBD2	-	TGTGCCAGCAGCTTAGAGGAGGGAGGGGAGCAGTTCTTC	CASSLEEGGEQFF
TRBJ2-1	TRBV7-9	TRBD2	-	TGTGCCAGCAGCTCCTGGACTAGCGGGGAGCAGTTCTTC	CASSSWTSGEQFF
TRBJ2-5	TRBV9	TRBD2	-	TGTGCCAGCAGTACTCTAGCGGGAGGGGCCCAAGAGACCCAGTACTTC	CASSTLAGGAQETQYF
TRBJ2-2	TRBV12-3/TRBV12-4	-	once	TGTGCCTCCGACAGGTCGAACACCGGGGAGCTGTTTTTT	CASDRSNTGELFF
TRBJ2-1	TRBV7-2	-	few	TGTGCCAGCAGCTTACGTCAGGTCAATGAGCAGTTCTTC	CASSLRQVNEQFF
TRBJ2-1	TRBV5-1	-	few	TGCGCCAGCAGCTTGGACAACCTCCTGTTCTTC	CASSLDNLLFF
TRBJ2-5	TRBV7-6	TRBD2	-	TGTGCCAGCAGGACGAAGGCTAGCGGGAGGGCCTGGGAGGAAGAGACCCAGTACTTC	CASRTKASGRAWEEETQYF
TRBJ2-2	TRBV5-1	-	once	TGCGCCAGCAGCTTGGCCTCAGGGCCCGGGGAGCTGTTTTTT	CASSLASGPGELFF
TRBJ2-7	TRBV6-1	-	-	TGTGCCAGCTCCCCCAGGTGGGAGAACTACGAGCAGTACTTC	CASSPRWENYEQYF
TRBJ2-2	TRBV9	-	few	TGTGCCAGCAGCGTAGCAGGAGAACGGTTTGGGAACACCGGGGAGCTGTTTTTT	CASSVAGERFGNTGELFF
TRBJ2-1	TRBV6-2/TRBV6-3	TRBD2	-	TGTGCCAGCAGTTACCCCCGGCTAGCGGGAGGGTACAATGAGCAGTTCTTC	CASSYPRLAGGYNEQFF
TRBJ2-7	TRBV7-2	-	few	TGTGCCAGCAGCTTACGGGCGGCTCAGATTTCCTCCTACGAGCAGTACTTC	CASSLRAAQISSYEQYF
TRBJ1-5	TRBV24-1	-	few	TGTGCCACCAGTGATTTTAATCAGCCCCAGCATTTT	CATSDFNQPQHF
TRBJ2-7	TRBV5-5	-	few	TGTGCCAGCAGCGGTTTCAGGGGACTCGGGGTGAACGAGCAGTACTTC	CASSGFRGLGVNEQYF
TRBJ1-5	TRBV28	-	-	TGTGCCAGCAGCAAAACCGGGACACCTTTTAATCAGCCCCAGCATTTT	CASSKTGTPFNQPQHF
TRBJ2-1	TRBV18	-	-	TGTGCCAGCTCAGGAACAGGTAGCTCCTACAATGAGCAGTTCTTC	CASSGTGSSYNEQFF
TRBJ1-1	TRBV20-1	-	-	TGCAGTGCTAGAACCAGGGGCAGTAGGAACACTGAAGCTTTCTTT	CSARTRGSRNTEAFF
TRBJ1-5	TRBV18	-	few	TGTGCCAGCTCACCGGGTCAGAACCTAAATCAGCCCCAGCATTTT	CASSPGQNLNQPQHF